Below, 8 T cell receptor beta chains from the same sample are listed, as sequenced in a study of blood T cell repertoires in COVID-19. Sequenced by immunoSEQ multiplex PCR; TCRdb stores in-frame clones only, minus some. Here the sample spans some 120,000 clones, 80% being singletons. Material: peripheral blood. The receptor source for this set is a human donor in a cohort sampled during active COVID-19.

The rearrangement uses TRBV28 and TRBJ2-7, with TRBD1 matching 10 bases. The CDR3 totals 15 residues. CDR1 MDHEN and CDR2 SYDVKM come from the germline V gene. With 6 bases clipped from V and 2 bases from J, the junction kept 7 bases outside the gene matches. The CDR3 spells CASSPGQGRTYEQYF. Written as DNA, the CDR3 is TGTGCCAGCAGCCCGGGACAGGGGAGGACCTACGAGCAGTACTTC.

The genes are TRBV28 and TRBJ2-1; 11 bases line up with TRBD2. This CDR3 spans 18 amino acids. With V trimmed by 8 bases and J by 6 bases, 18 bases remained unmatched. CDR1 is MDHEN and CDR2 is SYDVKM in the germline V gene. The CDR3 loop reads CASPPSRVAGGPSNEQFF. CDR3 coding DNA: TGTGCCAGCCCTCCGTCTAGGGTAGCGGGGGGGCCCAGCAATGAGCAGTTCTTC.

This clone has just a few counts. This chain's CDR3 is CASSQVASGRGNEQFF. In DNA form, the CDR3 reads TGCGCCAGCAGCCAAGTAGCTAGCGGGAGAGGTAATGAGCAGTTCTTC. The V gene is TRBV4-1, the J gene TRBJ2-1, with TRBD2 identical over 10 bases. The germline V gene has CDR1 MGHRA and CDR2 YSYEKL. The V segment lost 1 base and the J segment 7 bases; nucleotides outside the gene matches: 7. The CDR3 has 16 amino acids.

The chain combines TRBV7-2 with TRBJ2-5; 14 bases line up with TRBD2. CDR3 length: 17 amino acids. After removal of 1 base from V and 5 bases from J, the junction contained 6 bases not matched to a gene. Germline V gives CDR1 SGHTA, CDR2 FQGNSA. CDR3 residues: CASSLVGLAGVGETQYF. CDR3 DNA sequence: TGTGCCAGCAGCTTAGTGGGACTAGCGGGGGTCGGGGAGACCCAGTACTTC.

This sequence joins TRBV19 and TRBJ1-4; D ambiguous. The CDR3 loop spans 16 amino acids. Looked up from germline, CDR1 is LNHDA and CDR2 is SQIVND (reference sequence). V was pared by 4 bases and J by 1 base, with 13 bases between. The CDR3 DNA sequence: TGTGCCAGTAGTAAGGCGGAGCTTGGAACTAATGAAAAACTGTTTTTT. Translation gives CASSKAELGTNEKLFF.

The gene calls are TRBV28 and TRBJ1-2; 8 bases line up with TRBD1. Per germline, CDR1 MDHEN and CDR2 SYDVKM. This CDR3 has 16 amino acids. V lost 3 bases to trimming and J lost 3 bases; unmatched junction nucleotides: 9. This chain's CDR3 is CASSLDQTGDDYGYTF. The DNA of the CDR3 is TGTGCCAGCAGTTTGGATCAGACAGGGGACGACTATGGCTACACCTTC.

The V call is TRBV3-1 (or the pseudogene TRBV3-2), the J call TRBJ2-5; 8 nucleotides agree with TRBD1. Germline CDR1 LGHDT, CDR2 YNNKEL (reference sequence). The CDR3 length is 14 residues. V was clipped by 4 bases and J by 5 bases; unmatched bases: 6. CDR3 sequence reads: CASSPGQGRETQYF. CDR3 DNA: TGTGCCAGCAGCCCCGGACAGGGTAGGGAGACCCAGTACTTC.

V is TRBV7-8 and J is TRBJ2-3; D remains unclear. Germline assignment: CDR1 SGHVS and CDR2 FQNEAQ. The CDR3 spans 15 residues. Trimming took 6 bases from V and 0 from J, leaving 13 bases between them. The DNA for the CDR3 is TGTGCCAGCAGTCGTGCAGGTGCTAGCACAGATACGCAGTATTTT. Amino acids: CASSRAGASTDTQYF.